This T cell receptor (beta chain) was recovered during a study of radiation and T cells in renal cell carcinoma. Regarding the study as a whole: From baseline, blood top tumor clonotypes peaked at 2 weeks post-radiation.

The CDR3 loop spans 13 amino acids. Germline V gene lookup returns CDR1 SGHTA and CDR2 FQGNSA. Trimming shortened V by 4 bases and J by 3 bases, and 7 bases separated the two germline ends. Produced via immunoSEQ multiplex PCR; TCRdb's table is partial and in-frame only. The sample lists about 90,000 clones, about 79% occurring once. Notes on this clone: The antigen is not known.

Regarding time point: blood 4 weeks post-SBRT, at nephrectomy. This sample's treatment: 15 Gy SBRT to primary tumor, nephrectomy 4 weeks later. The J gene is TRBJ1-5, the V gene TRBV7-2, with unresolved D. The sequence derives from a man aged 55 to 70 with renal cell carcinoma. The starting material was blood, obtained from a patient whose treatment included radiotherapy and nephrectomy. CDR3 sequence: CASSSGFNQPQHF. The CDR3 DNA sequence: TGTGCCAGCAGCTCCGGATTCAATCAGCCCCAGCATTTT.